This T cell receptor beta chain was identified in a study of identical twins (dated by TCRdb to the mid-2010s). Context from the whole study: To test whether fetal clonotypes persist, this study deep-sequenced TCR alpha and beta repertoires from monozygotic twins, from unrelated adults of various ages, and from cord blood. Replicate twin experiments were performed at different times using different library preparation protocols to rule out contamination.

Sequences SGDLS (CDR1) and YYNGEE (CDR2) are obtained from the germline V gene. Germline trimming amounts to 1 base on V and 0 bases on J, with 4 as the count of junction bases outside the gene matches. Including the terminal cysteine and phenylalanine, the CDR3 comprises 16 residues. This entry keeps only the CDR3 DNA: 48 bases, framed from base 1. Every donor in the study was a healthy Caucasian. The study also sequenced three unrelated non-twin adults: a male aged 18 to 30, a male aged 50 to 59 and a female aged 50 to 59. Miltenyi CD45RO+ enrichment and human naive T-cell isolation kits were used to isolate memory (CD45RO+) and naive T cells from PBMC. This clonotype came up a few times. It lacks a known antigen. No base qualities exist here, and no much larger clone lies one base off it. On the study overall, not on this receptor specifically: Because the same donors could not be followed over many years, the conclusions depended on cross-sectional statistical analysis. Invariant T cells such as MAIT and iNKT could partly confound zero-insertion analyses, though diverse VJ usage argued against this for most clonotypes. In monozygotic twins, recombination models systematically underestimated out-of-frame TCR alpha sharing, but the models matched the sharing seen between unrelated individuals. Compared with coincidental sharing between unrelated individuals, out-of-frame TCR alpha sequences shared between twins showed an excess of sequences with low generation probability. A weaker excess of twin sharing was found in beta out-of-frame sequences because the signal-to-noise ratio was lowered by fewer shared sequences. Abundant cord blood beta clonotypes carried fewer insertions; young adult naive repertoires showed a weaker similar trend, while memory repertoires showed none.

Library preparation was by 5' RACE. The listed sequencing device is Illumina HiSeq 2000. Template switching introduced a universal primer binding site; the final cDNA contained a unique molecular identifier, enabling accurate counting of TCR cDNA molecules. Specific primers in the conserved constant-segment region were used to synthesize first-strand cDNA for the TCR alpha and beta chains. Each cDNA library was double barcoded, with a SMART-Mk sample barcode plus Illumina barcodes, to control for contamination. TruSeq adapter sequences along with Illumina sample barcodes were introduced in two successive PCR steps. Sequencing of the TCR alpha and beta cDNA libraries was done on the Illumina HiSeq platform using custom primers. Per the original workflow: MiGEC processed the raw reads to extract unique molecular identifiers, while MiXCR was used to determine the CDR3 positions. Recombination models were inferred per individual with the repgenHMM and IGoR tools using an EM algorithm. Shared clonotypes were analyzed with the tcR package in R, and sharing was normalized by the product of cloneset sizes. Out-of-frame nonproductive sequences were analyzed to study raw recombination free of thymic and clonal selection effects. Using fastp at Q25 and MiXCR, TCRdb reprocessed the public reads and kept productive beta chains. Each entry is one CDR3 protein sequence, shown with its most common DNA and genes. In this record, the V and J calls reflect TCRdb's handling and not the investigators' own analysis. This sample has approximately 410,000 distinct CDR3 sequences in its table, and approximately 17% of those were observed once. The ten largest clones represent approximately 12% of the sample.

Sequencing was carried out using naive T cells sorted from blood. Reading the label with the study, this specimen's cell subset or site is: cells isolated with a human naive T-cell isolation kit. This receptor chain uses TRBV9 and TRBJ2-1; TRBD2 agrees with 7 junctional bases. This receptor was identified in a man aged 45-60 years in good health. The sequenced DNA is TGTGCCAGCAGCGTACTTGGCGGGAGCTCCTACAATGAGCAGTTCTTC. Its translation is CASSVLGGSSYNEQFF.